This T cell receptor (beta chain) was recorded in a study of shared clonotypes between healthy human individuals. Whole-study findings and limits: In a handful of donors, about 5% of naive CD4 clonotypes appeared in common. Naive subsets tended to show greater estimated richness than memory subsets.

The CDR3 is 16 amino acids. Germline V lookup: CDR1 SGHNT, CDR2 YENEEA. J gave up 7 bases and V 0 bases, and 9 bases lay outside the gene matches. Every contributor of samples was a Caucasian grown-up residing in Nashville, Tennessee. Every immunoSEQ plate was one replicate of a subset's evenly spread DNA. Using immunoSEQ multiplex PCR, the repertoire was profiled, and TCRdb retains in-frame clones only, with some absent. Here the sample spans some 680,000 clones, 55% to 85% being singletons. In regard to this clone: Its antigen is currently unknown.

This sequence joins TRBV11-3 and TRBJ2-1; 7 bases line up with TRBD2. Sequences were obtained from memory CD4+ T cells sorted from blood. Subset specified: CD45RA-negative fraction. This TCR derives from a woman under 40 in good health. As DNA, the CDR3 is TGTGCCAGCAGCTTAGATCATGGGGGAGGGCCGAATGAGCAGTTCTTC. Translation gives CASSLDHGGGPNEQFF.